Given below is one T cell receptor beta chain in context. The data originate from a study of blood T cell repertoires in COVID-19. At the level of the study: Material from acute and convalescent COVID-19 was sourced from the United States, Italy and Spain.

In germline, CDR1 is SEHNR, CDR2 FQNEAQ (reference sequence). The CDR3 length is 14 residues. V was cut by 5 bases and J by 4 bases, with 13 bases left in between. Original processing methods: Counts of nucleated cells, estimated from reference gene primer amplification, were obtained. Measured with immunoSEQ multiplex PCR; TCRdb has only the in-frame clones, and not every one. V and J calls and clone size follow that table, whereas D and trimming were derived from the DNA. The sample lists over 150,000 clones, around 83% seen once, with around a fifth in the top ten. Sequencing was done on a sample of peripheral blood. This clonotype was obtained from an older woman who had recovered from COVID-19. The V call is TRBV7-9, the J call TRBJ2-3; D is perhaps TRBD1 (6 bases). CDR3 sequence: CASSLLQGSDTQYF. In DNA form, the CDR3 reads TGTGCCAGCAGCCTACTCCAGGGGTCAGATACGCAGTATTTT.